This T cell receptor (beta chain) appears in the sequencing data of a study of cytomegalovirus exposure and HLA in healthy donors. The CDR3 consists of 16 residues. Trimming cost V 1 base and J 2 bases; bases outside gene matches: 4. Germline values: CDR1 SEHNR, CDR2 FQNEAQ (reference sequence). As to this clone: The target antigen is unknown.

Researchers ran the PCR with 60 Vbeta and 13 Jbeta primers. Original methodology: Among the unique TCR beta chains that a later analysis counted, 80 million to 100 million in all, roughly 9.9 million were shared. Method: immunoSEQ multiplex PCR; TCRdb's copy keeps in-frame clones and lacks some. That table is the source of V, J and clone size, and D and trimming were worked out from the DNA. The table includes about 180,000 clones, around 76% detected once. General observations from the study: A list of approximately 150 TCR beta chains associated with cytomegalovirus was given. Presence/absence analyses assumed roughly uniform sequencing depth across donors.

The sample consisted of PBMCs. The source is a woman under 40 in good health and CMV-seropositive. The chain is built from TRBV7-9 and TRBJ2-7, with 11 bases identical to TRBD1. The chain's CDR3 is CASSLVGGQGAYEQYF. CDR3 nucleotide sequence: TGTGCCAGCAGCTTAGTGGGGGGACAGGGGGCCTACGAGCAGTACTTC.